This entry describes one TCR beta chain. The data belong to a study of early T cells in non-severe SARS-CoV-2 infection. In TCRdb, the 5' RACE reads were re-called with MiXCR into one record per CDR3 protein. The sample lists under 100,000 distinct CDR3 sequences; 8% to 13% were seen once. CDR1 and CDR2 from the germline V gene are DFQATT and SNEGSKA (reference sequence). This CDR3 comprises 17 residues. With V trimmed by 5 bases and J by 0 bases, 7 bases remained unmatched. This clonotype originated in an adult who was a healthcare worker with PCR-confirmed SARS-CoV-2 infection or an uninfected control (not recorded which). The sequenced sample consisted of whole blood. J is TRBJ2-1 and V is TRBV20-1, with 13 bases aligning to TRBD2. The CDR3 DNA reads TGCAGTGCTCCGACTAGCGGGGGGTCCCCCTCCTACAATGAGCAGTTCTTC. This sequence encodes CSAPTSGGSPSYNEQFF.